Each of the 30 T cell receptor beta chains below was sequenced from the same sample in a study of T cell repertoires in cytomegalovirus infection. Using its own MiXCR run on the reads, TCRdb lists one record per CDR3 protein. The top ten clones hold 30% to 40% of a sample with around 120,000 distinct CDR3 sequences, about 24% of them seen once. No cognate antigen is known for these TCRs. Source material: PBMCs, sequenced either directly or after in vitro stimulation (not recorded which). The receptor set was obtained from a human donor in good health (CMV status not recorded). Some clones in this sample may be carry-over from other donors' samples.

This clonotype has only a few counts. The chain recombines TRBV4-1 with TRBJ2-1, with D unresolved. The CDR3 loop spans 15 amino acids. CDR1 is MGHRA, CDR2 YSYEKL, per germline. V was pared by 0 bases and J by 0 bases, with 6 bases between. As DNA, the CDR3 is TGCGCCAGCAGCCAAGATGGCAGCTCCTACAATGAGCAGTTCTTC. Protein product: CASSQDGSSYNEQFF.

This clonotype has only a few counts. The chain couples TRBV12-3 or TRBV12-4 to TRBJ1-5; possibly TRBD1 for D (6 bases). V lost 5 bases and J lost 1, with 15 bases in between. CDR3 length: 16 amino acids. CDR3 nucleotide sequence: TGTGCCAGCAGTCCTGGCCAGGGGCTCAGCAATCAGCCCCAGCATTTT. Its translation: CASSPGQGLSNQPQHF.

This clonotype was detected many times. The chain combines TRBV7-8 with TRBJ1-1; D remains ambiguous. Between the trimmed V and J ends, which lost 5 bases and 3 bases, there was a span of 4 bases. The CDR3 is made up of 11 amino acids. Germline CDR1 is SGHVS and CDR2 is FQNEAQ. The CDR3 reads CASSPDTEAFF. The DNA for the CDR3 is TGTGCCAGCAGCCCGGACACTGAAGCTTTCTTT.

This chain uses TRBV11-3 with TRBJ2-7; D perhaps matches TRBD1 (6 bases). V was clipped by 3 bases and J by 6 bases, with 15 bases between them. Germline loops: CDR1 SGHNT, CDR2 YENEEA. CDR3 size: 14 residues. The CDR3 sequence: CASSLGRGSVEQYF. The CDR3 nucleotides read TGTGCCAGCAGCTTGGGCAGGGGATCGGTCGAGCAGTACTTC.

This clonotype came up many times. This sequence joins TRBV7-2 and TRBJ2-2; 9 positions agree with TRBD2. The CDR3 runs to 17 residues. With V trimmed by 5 bases and J by 6 bases, 13 bases remained unmatched. CDR1 and CDR2 (germline): SGHTA, FQGNSA. In nucleotides, the CDR3 is TGTGCCAGCAGCAAGGACTTTAGCGGGAGAGGCCCCGGGGAGCTGTTTTTT. Translation: CASSKDFSGRGPGELFF.

This clonotype was picked up a small number of times. The chain joins TRBV6-5 to TRBJ1-1, with D tentatively TRBD1 (5 bases). The CDR3 has 13 residues. Germline V gene sequence: CDR1 MNHEY, CDR2 SVGAGI. Trimming took off 4 bases at V and 11 bases at J, with 17 bases between the two ends. CDR3 in amino acids: CASSSTVLGYAFF. In nucleotides, the CDR3 is TGTGCCAGCAGTTCGACAGTTCTAGGTTACGCTTTCTTT.

The chain employs TRBV7-8 and TRBJ2-2; no definite D call. Germline CDR1 is SGHVS and CDR2 is FQNEAQ. There are 14 residues in the CDR3. V was clipped by 0 bases and J by 2 bases, with 4 bases between them. CDR3 in amino acids: CASSLALNTGELFF. CDR3 DNA sequence: TGTGCCAGCAGCTTAGCCCTAAACACCGGGGAGCTGTTTTTT.

The count of this clonotype is one. V gene TRBV5-4 combines with J gene TRBJ1-6; no firm D call. CDR1 is SGHNT and CDR2 is YYREEE in the germline V gene (reference sequence). The CDR3 totals 12 residues. Trimming took off 5 bases at V and 8 bases at J, with 8 bases between the two ends. CDR3 DNA sequence: TGTGCCAGCAGTATGACCGATTCACCCCTCCACTTT. Translated, it gives CASSMTDSPLHF.

The genes are TRBV12-3 or TRBV12-4 and TRBJ1-4, with 8 nucleotides matching TRBD1. The trim removed 3 bases at V and 8 bases at J, leaving 5 bases unmatched. The CDR3 spans 14 residues. Here the CDR3 DNA reads TGTGCCAGCAGTTTCCCAGGGGGCCGGGAAAAACTGTTTTTT. Protein sequence: CASSFPGGREKLFF.

This clonotype showed up just a few times. The gene calls are TRBV20-1 and TRBJ1-2; 8 bases map to TRBD1. Trimming at V came to 0 bases and at J to 3 bases, leaving 6 bases not matched to a gene. CDR3 length: 15 amino acids. The germline CDR1 and CDR2 sequences are DFQATT and SNEGSKA (reference sequence). Written as DNA, the CDR3 is TGCAGTGCTAGAGATACACAGGGGGGGGACTATGGCTACACCTTC. This codes for CSARDTQGGDYGYTF.

The chain links TRBV7-9 to TRBJ2-7; unclear D gene. The CDR3 contains 13 residues. The germline V gene encodes CDR1 SEHNR and CDR2 FQNEAQ (reference sequence). With 4 bases removed from V and 3 bases from J, the gap between germline ends came to 10 bases. CDR3 in amino acids: CASSSPLSYEQYV. The DNA of the CDR3 is TGTGCCAGCAGCTCTCCCCTAAGCTACGAGCAGTACGTC.

This clonotype is deemed medium-sized (0.01 to 0.1%). This rearrangement joins TRBV24-1 to TRBJ2-3; TRBD2 matches 11 bases. V lost 3 bases to trimming and J lost 2 bases; unmatched junction nucleotides: 12. Germline CDR1 and CDR2: KGHDR and SFDVKD. The CDR3 covers 19 residues. CDR3 protein: CATSDPLPTSGRPTDTQYF. CDR3 nucleotides: TGTGCCACCAGTGATCCCCTTCCAACTAGCGGGAGACCCACAGATACGCAGTATTTT.

At least ten counts were recorded for this clonotype. The V gene is TRBV7-2, the J gene TRBJ2-2; D ambiguous. This CDR3 has 15 amino acids. Per the germline V gene, CDR1 is SGHTA and CDR2 is FQGNSA. V was shortened by 2 bases and J by 4 bases, with 11 bases between the two germline ends. CDR3 sequence: CASSLMPEPTGELFF. CDR3 coding DNA: TGTGCCAGCAGCTTAATGCCAGAACCCACCGGGGAGCTGTTTTTT.

This clonotype was detected a few times. This chain links TRBV5-4 with TRBJ2-2; TRBD1 aligns across 8 bases. The CDR3 spans 17 residues. Germline-derived CDR1 and CDR2 are SGHNT and YYREEE (reference sequence). Germline trimming cut 4 bases from V and 4 bases from J; bases unmatched to any gene: 12. CDR3: CASSRGPGTGGTGELFF. DNA for the CDR3: TGTGCCAGCAGCCGAGGGCCCGGGACAGGAGGCACCGGGGAGCTGTTTTTT.

This clonotype was detected a few times. CDR3 protein: CASSLGGRTGELFF. The CDR3 DNA reads as TGTGCCAGCAGTCTGGGAGGGAGAACCGGGGAGCTGTTTTTT. This rearrangement joins TRBV27 to TRBJ2-2; 7 bases are a match to TRBD2. The CDR3 consists of 14 residues. CDR1 and CDR2 from the germline V gene are MNHEY and SMNVEV (reference sequence). The V segment lost 5 bases and the J segment 5 bases; nucleotides outside the gene matches: 5.

This clonotype has only a few counts. This sequence joins TRBV6-2 or TRBV6-3 and TRBJ2-6; D gene ambiguous. The CDR3 has 15 amino acids. Deletions cut 2 bases from V and 11 bases from J, with 16 bases between. CDR1 MNHEY and CDR2 SVGEGT come from the germline V gene. DNA for the CDR3: TGTGCCAGCAGTTACGCCTCGCCGAGAAGACACGTCCTGACTTTC. It encodes CASSYASPRRHVLTF.

The genes are TRBV7-9 and TRBJ1-5, with TRBD1 as a possible D gene (5 bases). V was trimmed by 7 bases and J by 5 bases, leaving 9 bases between them. This CDR3 has 12 amino acids. Germline V gene sequence: CDR1 SEHNR, CDR2 FQNEAQ (reference sequence). The CDR3 bases are TGTGCCAGCACGAAACAGGATCAGCCCCAGCATTTT. It yields the protein CASTKQDQPQHF.

This clonotype occurred many times. The chain uses TRBV28 and TRBJ1-2, with a tentative D call TRBD1 (5 bases). From germline, CDR1 is MDHEN and CDR2 SYDVKM. This CDR3 comprises 13 residues. The V end lost 5 bases, the J end lost 8 bases, and 15 bases lay between the germline ends. The CDR3 DNA reads TGTGCCAGCAGTCTCCCCGGCCAGGGCGGCTACACCTTC. It codes for CASSLPGQGGYTF.

This clonotype was seen repeatedly, ten times or more. V and J are TRBV7-6 and TRBJ2-3; 13 bases fit TRBD2. Unmatched junction bases numbered 10, after V lost 6 bases and J lost 10 bases. This CDR3 is built from 15 residues. CDR1 and CDR2 from the germline V gene are SGHVS and FNYEAQ. The DNA for the CDR3 is TGTGCCAGCAGACCTACTAGCGGGAGGGCCACCTCGCAGTATTTT. This gives the protein CASRPTSGRATSQYF. Full variable domain (outside the CDR3, taken from reference TRBV7-6 and TRBJ2-3): GAGVSQSPRYKVTKRGQDVALRCDPISGHVSLYWYRQALGQGPEFLTYFNYEAQQDKSGLPNDRFSAERPEGSISTLTIQRTEQRDSAMYRCASRPTSGRATSQYFGPGTRLTVL.

The chain uses TRBV6-6 and TRBJ1-1; D perhaps matches TRBD1 (5 bases). The CDR3 sequence is 12 residues long. Trimming stripped 8 bases from V and 1 base from J, with 8 bases between. CDR1 and CDR2 (germline): MNHNY, SVGAGI (reference sequence). CDR3 sequence (DNA): TGTGCCAGCGGGACCCCGAACACTGAAGCTTTCTTT. Translating gives CASGTPNTEAFF.

The chain links TRBV14 to TRBJ2-1; D possibly corresponds to TRBD1 (6 bases). In germline, CDR1 is SGHDN, CDR2 FVKESK. V was shortened by 4 bases and J by 7 bases, with 20 bases between the two germline ends. CDR3 length equals 16 residues. CDR3 amino acids: CASSPLGQGYRNEQFF. CDR3 in DNA: TGTGCCAGCAGCCCGCTCGGGCAGGGGTATCGGAATGAGCAGTTCTTC.

Only a few counts were recorded for this clonotype. This chain links TRBV15 with TRBJ1-5; possibly TRBD1 for D (6 bases). The germline V gene encodes CDR1 LNHNV and CDR2 YYDKDF (reference sequence). V shed 7 bases and J shed 7 bases, with 17 bases lying between them. The CDR3 covers 14 residues. The CDR3: CATTKGGGEQPQHF. In DNA, the CDR3 is TGTGCCACCACCAAGGGGGGGGGCGAACAGCCCCAGCATTTT.

This sequence joins TRBV6-6 and TRBJ2-1; unclear D gene. With 3 bases removed from V and 6 bases from J, the gap between germline ends came to 9 bases. The CDR3 runs to 13 residues. Germline V lookup: CDR1 MNHNY, CDR2 SVGAGI (reference sequence). The CDR3 loop is CASSYSESNEQFF. In DNA, the CDR3 is TGTGCCAGCAGTTATTCAGAGAGCAATGAGCAGTTCTTC.

V usage is TRBV19 and J usage is TRBJ2-1, with TRBD2 as a possible D gene (6 bases). Deletions cut 7 bases from V and 2 bases from J, with 12 bases between. The CDR3 length is 14 residues. Germline CDR1 and CDR2: LNHDA and SQIVND (reference sequence). The CDR3 nucleotides are TGTGCCAGTAATCCCGGGAGTGCCTACAATGAGCAGTTCTTC. The encoded protein is CASNPGSAYNEQFF.

This clonotype was detected only a few times. The J gene is TRBJ2-7, the V gene TRBV11-3; TRBD1 aligns across 8 bases. J lost 2 bases, V lost 4 bases, and 7 bases had no gene match. Germline-derived CDR1 and CDR2 are SGHNT and YENEEA. This CDR3 spans 15 amino acids. CDR3: CASSSAGTGTYEQYF. The CDR3 DNA reads as TGTGCCAGCAGCTCCGCCGGGACAGGTACCTACGAGCAGTACTTC.

This clonotype was seen a handful of times. The chain links TRBV6-6 to TRBJ2-7; maybe TRBD1 (5 bases). Germline V gene sequence: CDR1 MNHNY, CDR2 SVGAGI (reference sequence). Trimming took off 5 bases at V and 6 bases at J, with 17 bases between the two ends. The CDR3 runs 14 residues. The CDR3 sequence: CASSQSGFTGEQYV. CDR3 sequence (DNA): TGTGCCAGCAGTCAATCAGGGTTTACGGGCGAGCAGTACGTC.

The chain carries TRBV4-1 and TRBJ2-5; 9 bases are shared with TRBD2. The length of the CDR3 is 15 residues. CDR1 and CDR2 (germline): MGHRA, YSYEKL. V shed 2 bases, J shed 4 bases, and the junction held 5 bases outside the gene matches. The CDR3 protein is CASSQIAGAGETQYF. In nucleotides, the CDR3 is TGCGCCAGCAGCCAAATAGCGGGAGCCGGAGAGACCCAGTACTTC.

This clonotype was observed at least ten times. V is TRBV7-2 and J is TRBJ2-7; unclear D gene. In germline, CDR1 is SGHTA, CDR2 FQGNSA. V dropped 5 bases and J dropped 4 bases, with 6 bases sitting between them. The CDR3 totals 11 residues. CDR3: CASSPLYEQYF. DNA of the CDR3: TGTGCCAGCAGCCCTCTTTACGAGCAGTACTTC.

The rearrangement uses TRBV4-1 and TRBJ1-2; D remains ambiguous. The CDR3 spans 17 residues. In germline, CDR1 is MGHRA, CDR2 YSYEKL. The ends were cut back, 1 base at V and 4 bases at J, with 19 bases in the middle. For the CDR3, the DNA is TGCGCCAGCAGCCAAGTTATGTTGGCAGGATCATTCTATGGCTACACCTTC. Translating gives CASSQVMLAGSFYGYTF.

This clonotype has more than one count but fewer than ten. V gene TRBV5-1 combines with J gene TRBJ2-1; no reliable D call. Trimming shortened V by 0 bases and J by 5 bases, and 15 bases separated the two germline ends. The CDR3 covers 16 residues. Per the germline V gene, CDR1 is SGHRS and CDR2 is YFSETQ. The DNA for the CDR3 is TGCGCCAGCAGCTTGGGAGACTCCGAGAGCCACAATGAGCAGTTCTTC. This translates into CASSLGDSESHNEQFF.